Listed below are T cell receptor beta chains from one sample, sequenced in a study of CD8 T cells in Susac syndrome. TCRdb passed the immunoSEQ multiplex PCR reads through MiXCR, listing each CDR3 protein once. This sample has fewer than 200,000 distinct CDR3 sequences, with roughly 94% found just once. Sequencing used CD4+ T cells from PBMCs. The source is a human donor with Susac syndrome. Both conserved end residues are part of each CDR3. D genes are given only for firm matches. Size is stated for part of the rows, as once, few or many counts, or as a class when the clone is expanded.

j_gene: TRBJ2-1; abundance: NA; v_gene: TRBV6-2/TRBV6-3; d_gene: NA; CDR3nt: TGTGCCAGCAGTTCCCCTTCTAGGGGGGTTGGCAATGAGCAGTTCTTC; CDR3aa: CASSSPSRGVGNEQFF
j_gene: TRBJ2-1; abundance: NA; v_gene: TRBV20-1; d_gene: NA; CDR3nt: TGCAGTGCCAGTCGTCGCGATGAGCAGTTCTTC; CDR3aa: CSASRRDEQFF
j_gene: TRBJ1-2; abundance: NA; v_gene: TRBV2; d_gene: TRBD1; CDR3nt: TGTGCCAGCAGTCGTATTATGGACAGGGGCCCGAACTATGGCTACACCTTC; CDR3aa: CASSRIMDRGPNYGYTF
j_gene: TRBJ2-2; abundance: NA; v_gene: TRBV10-1; d_gene: TRBD1; CDR3nt: TGCGCCAGCAGTGAGTCGTCGACAGGGTGGAACACCGGGGAGCTGTTTTTT; CDR3aa: CASSESSTGWNTGELFF
j_gene: TRBJ2-1; abundance: NA; v_gene: TRBV14; d_gene: NA; CDR3nt: TGTGCCAGCAGCCAAGACGGAGGCCCCTACAATGAGCAGTTCTTC; CDR3aa: CASSQDGGPYNEQFF
j_gene: TRBJ1-2; abundance: NA; v_gene: TRBV13; d_gene: NA; CDR3nt: TGTGCCAGCAGCTTAGGAGGCGGCGGCGGCTACACCTTC; CDR3aa: CASSLGGGGGYTF
j_gene: TRBJ2-7; abundance: NA; v_gene: TRBV21-1; d_gene: NA; CDR3nt: TGTGCCAGCAGCAAAGGGGCGGGCTACGAGCAGTACTTC; CDR3aa: CASSKGAGYEQYF
j_gene: TRBJ1-5; abundance: NA; v_gene: TRBV5-6; d_gene: TRBD1; CDR3nt: TGTGCCAGCAGCTTATTCGGACAGGCCAATCAGCCCCAGCATTTT; CDR3aa: CASSLFGQANQPQHF
j_gene: TRBJ1-2; abundance: few; v_gene: TRBV3-1; d_gene: TRBD1; CDR3nt: TGTGCCAGCAGCCCGGGACAGATCTATGGCTACACCTTC; CDR3aa: CASSPGQIYGYTF
j_gene: TRBJ2-7; abundance: once; v_gene: TRBV21-1; d_gene: NA; CDR3nt: TGTGCCAGCAGCAATTCTTGCTTC; CDR3aa: CASSNSCF
j_gene: TRBJ1-1; abundance: NA; v_gene: TRBV7-8; d_gene: NA; CDR3nt: TGTGCCAGCAGCTTAGATCGGTCGAGCACTGAAGCTTTCTTT; CDR3aa: CASSLDRSSTEAFF
j_gene: TRBJ2-5; abundance: once; v_gene: TRBV4-1; d_gene: TRBD2; CDR3nt: TGCGCCAGCAGCCGGAACTATGGGGAGGGGAGGATTGAGACCCAGTACTTC; CDR3aa: CASSRNYGEGRIETQYF
j_gene: TRBJ2-7; abundance: few; v_gene: TRBV18; d_gene: NA; CDR3nt: TGTGCCAGCAGCCCGGGATACGAGCAGTACTTC; CDR3aa: CASSPGYEQYF
j_gene: TRBJ2-2; abundance: NA; v_gene: TRBV2; d_gene: NA; CDR3nt: TGTGCCAGCAGTATCGGGACATACACCGGGGAGCTGTTTTTT; CDR3aa: CASSIGTYTGELFF
j_gene: TRBJ1-5; abundance: NA; v_gene: TRBV27; d_gene: NA; CDR3nt: TGTGCCAGCAGTTTGGTCAGAGTCAATCAGCCCCAGCATTTT; CDR3aa: CASSLVRVNQPQHF
j_gene: TRBJ1-1; abundance: NA; v_gene: TRBV20-1; d_gene: TRBD1; CDR3nt: TGCAGTGCTAGAGGGCCGACAGGGGCAGCTTTCTTT; CDR3aa: CSARGPTGAAFF
j_gene: TRBJ1-1; abundance: NA; v_gene: TRBV30; d_gene: TRBD1; CDR3nt: TGTGCCTGGGCGAGGGGGCTGGTCACTGAAGCTTTCTTT; CDR3aa: CAWARGLVTEAFF
j_gene: TRBJ1-5; abundance: NA; v_gene: TRBV2; d_gene: NA; CDR3nt: TGTGCCAGCAGTTGGCAGGGCGATGGAAGCAATCAGCCCCAGCATTTT; CDR3aa: CASSWQGDGSNQPQHF
j_gene: TRBJ2-3; abundance: NA; v_gene: TRBV20-1; d_gene: NA; CDR3nt: TGCAGTGCTAGAGAGACTACAGGGACAGATACGCAGTATTTT; CDR3aa: CSARETTGTDTQYF
j_gene: TRBJ2-2; abundance: NA; v_gene: TRBV5-1; d_gene: NA; CDR3nt: TGCGCCAGCAGCTTGAAAGCAGTTAACACCGGGGAGCTGTTTTTT; CDR3aa: CASSLKAVNTGELFF
j_gene: TRBJ2-5; abundance: NA; v_gene: TRBV2; d_gene: NA; CDR3nt: TGTGCCAGCATGGAAGGTTTCCAAGAGACCCAGTACTTC; CDR3aa: CASMEGFQETQYF
j_gene: TRBJ1-2; abundance: NA; v_gene: TRBV6-5; d_gene: NA; CDR3nt: TGTGCCAGCAGTGGGTCGCTGGCGGGGGGTGGCTACACCTTC; CDR3aa: CASSGSLAGGGYTF
j_gene: TRBJ1-5; abundance: few; v_gene: TRBV12-3/TRBV12-4; d_gene: NA; CDR3nt: TGTGCCAGCAGTTTGGCCCGAGATCAGCCCCAGCATTTT; CDR3aa: CASSLARDQPQHF
j_gene: TRBJ1-6; abundance: NA; v_gene: TRBV5-1; d_gene: TRBD1; CDR3nt: TGCGCCAGCAGCTTGGGTCGACAGGGTAAAGGTTCACCCCTCCACTTT; CDR3aa: CASSLGRQGKGSPLHF
j_gene: TRBJ1-1; abundance: NA; v_gene: TRBV20-1; d_gene: TRBD1; CDR3nt: TGCAGTGCTAGAGTCGACAGGGTTGGTTTCTTT; CDR3aa: CSARVDRVGFF
j_gene: TRBJ2-3; abundance: NA; v_gene: TRBV20-1; d_gene: TRBD2; CDR3nt: TGCAGTGCTAGCGGGGGGGATCCTAGCACAGATACGCAGTATTTT; CDR3aa: CSASGGDPSTDTQYF
j_gene: TRBJ2-7; abundance: NA; v_gene: TRBV20-1; d_gene: NA; CDR3nt: TGCAGTGCTGGAAGACAGGAAGTTTTCTACGAGCAGTACTTC; CDR3aa: CSAGRQEVFYEQYF
j_gene: TRBJ2-7; abundance: NA; v_gene: TRBV3-1; d_gene: NA; CDR3nt: TGTGCCAGCAGCCAACCCCAAGTACCAGGGGACGAGCAGTACTTC; CDR3aa: CASSQPQVPGDEQYF
j_gene: TRBJ2-5; abundance: NA; v_gene: TRBV7-2; d_gene: TRBD2; CDR3nt: TGTGCCAGCACCCTTAGCGGGGGAACAGAGACCCAGTACTTC; CDR3aa: CASTLSGGTETQYF
j_gene: TRBJ2-3; abundance: NA; v_gene: TRBV5-6; d_gene: NA; CDR3nt: TGTGCCAGCAGCCCCACACTAGGACGTGACACAGATACGCAGTATTTT; CDR3aa: CASSPTLGRDTDTQYF
j_gene: TRBJ1-5; abundance: NA; v_gene: TRBV28; d_gene: NA; CDR3nt: TGTGCCAGCAGTATGCAGGGCAATCAGCCCCAGCATTTT; CDR3aa: CASSMQGNQPQHF
j_gene: TRBJ1-5; abundance: NA; v_gene: TRBV12-3/TRBV12-4; d_gene: TRBD1; CDR3nt: TGTGCCAGCAGTCCCGGGACAGGGGGGGGCAATCAGCCCCAGCATTTT; CDR3aa: CASSPGTGGGNQPQHF
j_gene: TRBJ2-3; abundance: NA; v_gene: TRBV6-1; d_gene: NA; CDR3nt: TGTGCCAGCAACGCGGATACGCAGTATTTT; CDR3aa: CASNADTQYF